The 27 T cell receptor beta chains presented below share a single source sample, sequenced in a study of T cells in localized non-small cell lung cancer. Here immunoSEQ multiplex PCR was the method, and the copy in TCRdb shows in-frame clones only, minus some. This table holds around 50,000 clones, around four fifths found once. The material sequenced was peripheral blood, taken before any cancer treatment. The receptors were sampled from an older female donor with stage II squamous cell lung carcinoma.

Judged by abundance, this clone is medium-sized (0.01 to 0.1%). The chain employs TRBV29-1 and TRBJ1-2; no firm D call. CDR3 length: 14 residues. The V end lost 7 bases, the J end lost 7 bases, and 22 bases lay between the germline ends. CDR1 is SQVTM, CDR2 ANQGSEA, per germline. The CDR3 DNA sequence: TGCAGCGCCTCACCTCAGGCGGCGCTTCTTGGCTACACCTTC. Amino acid sequence: CSASPQAALLGYTF. The full variable domain, rest sourced from reference TRBV29-1 and TRBJ1-2, is SAVISQKPSRDICQRGTSLTIQCQVDSQVTMMFWYRQQPGQSLTLIATANQGSEATYESGFVIDKFPISRPNLTFSTLTVSNMSPEDSSIYLCSASPQAALLGYTFGSGTRLTVV.

The CDR3 loop reads CASSIRAGQPQHF. The CDR3 bases are TGTGCCAGTAGTATCAGGGCAGGACAGCCCCAGCATTTT. V and J are TRBV19 and TRBJ1-5, with D possibly being TRBD1 (5 bases). This CDR3 region has 13 residues. V was shortened by 3 bases and J by 7 bases, with 10 bases between the two germline ends. Germline V CDR1 and CDR2: LNHDA, SQIVND (reference sequence).

V is TRBV7-8 and J is TRBJ2-1; 13 nucleotides match TRBD2. The germline V gene encodes CDR1 SGHVS and CDR2 FQNEAQ. The trim removed 3 bases at V and 0 bases at J, leaving 5 bases unmatched. This CDR3 is 18 amino acids long. CDR3 protein: CASSLGTSGESSYNEQFF. The CDR3 nucleotides read TGTGCCAGCAGCTTGGGGACTAGCGGGGAGAGCTCCTACAATGAGCAGTTCTTC.

V and J are TRBV30 and TRBJ2-3; 7 nucleotides match TRBD2. This CDR3 has 14 amino acids. CDR1 is GTSNPN, CDR2 SVGIG, per germline (reference sequence). The junction had 7 bases not matched to a gene; V was cut back by 0 bases and J by 7 bases. The CDR3 nucleotides are TGTGCCTGGAGTGTGGCCGGGGGGTACAATACGCAGTATTTT. Translating it yields CAWSVAGGYNTQYF. Based on the CDR3 plus reference TRBV30 and TRBJ2-3, the full variable domain is SQTIHQWPATLVQPVGSPLSLECTVEGTSNPNLYWYRQAAGRGLQLLFYSVGIGQISSEVPQNLSASRPQDRQFILSSKKLLLSDSGFYLCAWSVAGGYNTQYFGPGTRLTVL.

The chain is built from TRBV19 and TRBJ1-2; D unresolved. The CDR3 sequence is 13 residues long. The V gene lost 3 bases and the J gene lost 4 bases, with 9 bases spanning the gap. CDR1 is LNHDA, CDR2 SQIVND, per germline (reference sequence). CDR3 in amino acids: CASSIGASYGYTF. The CDR3 DNA reads TGTGCCAGTAGTATTGGAGCCTCCTATGGCTACACCTTC.

V and J are TRBV11-2 and TRBJ1-6; 8 nucleotides match TRBD1. The germline V gene has CDR1 SGHAT and CDR2 FQNNGV. The CDR3 covers 15 residues. The trim removed 5 bases at V and 7 bases at J, leaving 7 bases unmatched. CDR3 sequence (DNA): TGTGCCAGCAGCCCCGGACAGGGCCCGAATTCACCCCTCCACTTT. This translates into CASSPGQGPNSPLHF.

The chain couples TRBV19 to TRBJ2-7; D possibly corresponds to TRBD2 (5 bases). This CDR3 contains 13 residues. Germline-derived CDR1 and CDR2 are LNHDA and SQIVND (reference sequence). The V end lost 7 bases, the J end lost 3 bases, and 13 bases lay between the germline ends. The CDR3 sequence is CASTPGRGYEQYF. For the CDR3, the DNA is TGTGCCAGTACTCCTGGACGGGGCTACGAGCAGTACTTC. Full variable domain (rest looked up from reference TRBV19 and TRBJ2-7): DGGITQSPKYLFRKEGQNVTLSCEQNLNHDAMYWYRQDPGQGLRLIYYSQIVNDFQKGDIAEGYSVSREKKESFPLTVTSAQKNPTAFYLCASTPGRGYEQYFGPGTRLTVT.

This sequence joins TRBV5-8 and TRBJ2-7, with TRBD2 matching 7 bases. J lost 7 bases, V lost 0 bases, and 4 bases had no gene match. Germline assignment: CDR1 SGHTS and CDR2 YDEGEE. This CDR3 region has 13 residues. The CDR3 is CASSLVGGMEQYF. The CDR3 DNA reads TGTGCCAGCAGCTTGGTGGGGGGGATGGAGCAGTACTTC.

V is TRBV29-1 and J is TRBJ1-1; D ambiguous. Trimming shortened V by 7 bases and J by 5 bases, and 17 bases separated the two germline ends. CDR1 SQVTM and CDR2 ANQGSEA come from the germline V gene. The CDR3 has 13 amino acids. The CDR3 loop is CSGSEGARTEAFF. The CDR3 DNA reads TGCAGCGGCTCAGAGGGCGCGAGGACTGAAGCTTTCTTT.

The chain couples TRBV6-1 to TRBJ2-3; D not certain. This CDR3 is 12 amino acids long. Germline V gives CDR1 MNHNS, CDR2 SASEGT. Trimming stripped 7 bases from V and 2 bases from J, with 7 bases between. CDR3 in amino acids: CASKRFTDTQYF. The CDR3, as DNA: TGTGCCAGCAAACGGTTCACAGATACGCAGTATTTT.

The chain recombines TRBV5-4 with TRBJ2-5; 8 bases match TRBD1. Germline V lookup: CDR1 SGHNT, CDR2 YYREEE (reference sequence). V was pared by 4 bases and J by 5 bases, with 4 bases of the junction left unmatched. This CDR3 is built from 13 residues. CDR3 bases: TGTGCCAGCAGCGTTGGACAGGGTGAGACCCAGTACTTC. Residues: CASSVGQGETQYF.

The chain joins TRBV2 to TRBJ1-5, with 7 bases that match TRBD1. V shed 6 bases, J shed 2 bases, and the junction held 4 bases outside the gene matches. Per germline, CDR1 SNHLY and CDR2 FYNNEI. The CDR3 has 14 residues. The CDR3 spells CASRGDSRNQPQHF. The CDR3 DNA reads as TGTGCCAGCAGAGGGGACAGCCGCAATCAGCCCCAGCATTTT.

Only a few counts were recorded for this clone. The chain employs TRBV2 and TRBJ1-1, with D tentatively TRBD1 (5 bases). The germline V gene has CDR1 SNHLY and CDR2 FYNNEI. Trimming removed 2 bases at V and 2 bases at J, with 6 bases between. The CDR3 contains 13 residues. Here the CDR3 reads CASSERGNTEAFF. CDR3 bases: TGTGCCAGCAGTGAAAGGGGAAACACTGAAGCTTTCTTT.

V is TRBV5-1 and J is TRBJ1-2, with 7 nucleotides matching TRBD1. Germline loops: CDR1 SGHRS, CDR2 YFSETQ. V lost 4 bases and J lost 5; bases outside the gene matches: 8. There are 14 residues in the CDR3. CDR3 loop: CASSPRDRRYGYTF. For the CDR3, the DNA is TGCGCCAGCAGCCCGCGGGACAGAAGATATGGCTACACCTTC.

V and J are TRBV5-8 and TRBJ1-1; no definite D call. V was pared by 4 bases and J by 0 bases, with 10 bases between. This CDR3 has 14 amino acids. CDR1 and CDR2 (germline): SGHTS, YDEGEE. The CDR3 sequence is CASSLAQVNTEAFF. As DNA, the CDR3 is TGTGCCAGCAGCCTTGCTCAGGTGAACACTGAAGCTTTCTTT.

There are a few counts of this clone. The chain combines TRBV7-9 with TRBJ1-2; D may be TRBD1 (5 bases). The CDR3 is made up of 15 amino acids. V dropped 5 bases and J dropped 5 bases, with 18 bases sitting between them. Germline assignment: CDR1 SEHNR and CDR2 FQNEAQ (reference sequence). The CDR3 sequence is CASSAEGRSMYGYTF. CDR3 coding DNA: TGTGCCAGCAGCGCCGAGGGGAGATCGATGTATGGCTACACCTTC.

The chain has TRBV18 and TRBJ1-5; 8 bases are a match to TRBD1. Per the germline V gene, CDR1 is KGHSH and CDR2 is LQKENI. Trimming at V came to 3 bases and at J to 0 bases, leaving 19 bases not matched to a gene. The CDR3 sequence is 21 residues long. The CDR3 nucleotides read TGTGCCAGCTCACCTCCCAGGGCCGCGCAGGGGGCCCCTTATAGCAATCAGCCCCAGCATTTT. The encoded protein is CASSPPRAAQGAPYSNQPQHF.

The chain links TRBV9 to TRBJ1-1; TRBD1 matches 7 bases. V shed 5 bases and J 0 bases; nucleotides not matched to a gene: 4. Looked up from germline, CDR1 is SGDLS and CDR2 is YYNGEE. The CDR3 is 14 amino acids. CDR3 region: CASSPGQLNTEAFF. CDR3 sequence (DNA): TGTGCCAGCAGTCCGGGACAGTTGAACACTGAAGCTTTCTTT. The variable domain in full, with the rest retrieved from reference TRBV9 and TRBJ1-1, is DSGVTQTPKHLITATGQRVTLRCSPRSGDLSVYWYQQSLDQGLQFLIQYYNGEERAKGNILERFSAQQFPDLHSELNLSSLELGDSALYFCASSPGQLNTEAFFGQGTRLTVV.

The chain employs TRBV29-1 and TRBJ2-1; tentative D call: TRBD2 (5 bases). V was trimmed by 5 bases and J by 2 bases, leaving 7 bases between them. CDR1 is SQVTM and CDR2 is ANQGSEA in the germline V gene. CDR3 length: 12 amino acids. The CDR3 DNA sequence: TGCAGCGTTAGAGCGGCCTACAATGAGCAGTTCTTC. Protein: CSVRAAYNEQFF.

The rearrangement joins TRBV29-1 to TRBJ1-3, with unresolved D. CDR3 length: 14 amino acids. Germline CDR1 reads SQVTM; CDR2 reads ANQGSEA. Trimming shortened V by 5 bases and J by 0 bases, and 11 bases separated the two germline ends. The chain's CDR3 is CSVLTLSSGNTIYF. CDR3 coding DNA: TGCAGCGTTTTAACTTTGAGCTCTGGAAACACCATATATTTT.

The rearrangement joins TRBV18 to TRBJ2-7; 8 bases are a match to TRBD2. The CDR3 is 13 amino acids. Unmatched junction bases numbered 0, after V lost 3 bases and J lost 2 bases. Germline V lookup: CDR1 KGHSH, CDR2 LQKENI. The CDR3 coding sequence is TGTGCCAGCTCACCGCGGGGGGCCTACGAGCAGTACTTC. Protein: CASSPRGAYEQYF.

The gene calls are TRBV9 and TRBJ2-5, with TRBD1 identical over 7 bases. V shed 0 bases and J 2 bases; nucleotides not matched to a gene: 7. Germline values: CDR1 SGDLS, CDR2 YYNGEE. The CDR3 has 16 amino acids. In DNA, the CDR3 is TGTGCCAGCAGCGTAGACAGGGGAGCTCTTCAAGAGACCCAGTACTTC. Protein product: CASSVDRGALQETQYF.

The chain employs TRBV5-6 and TRBJ2-1; TRBD2 matches 10 bases. Germline CDR1 is SGHDT and CDR2 is YYEEEE. The length of the CDR3 is 15 residues. With 2 bases clipped from V and 9 bases from J, the junction kept 8 bases outside the gene matches. The CDR3 bases are TGTGCCAGCAGCTTAGCGGGGGGGCCGAGGGGTGAGCAGTTCTTC. It translates to CASSLAGGPRGEQFF.

The rearrangement links TRBV19 to TRBJ1-2, with 10 nucleotides matching TRBD1. CDR3 length: 15 amino acids. Trimming removed 7 bases from V and 3 bases from J; junction bases left unmatched: 8. The germline V gene has CDR1 LNHDA and CDR2 SQIVND (reference sequence). The CDR3: CASTPQGQGYYGYTF. CDR3 in DNA: TGTGCCAGTACCCCACAGGGACAGGGGTACTATGGCTACACCTTC.

This clone was seen more than once but under ten times. The chain carries TRBV19 and TRBJ1-6, with D unclear. The ends were cut back, 2 bases at V and 8 bases at J, with 4 bases in the middle. This CDR3 is 12 amino acids long. CDR1 is LNHDA and CDR2 is SQIVND in the germline V gene (reference sequence). In DNA, the CDR3 is TGTGCCAGTAGTATAAGAGATTCACCCCTCCACTTT. It encodes CASSIRDSPLHF.

The chain couples TRBV9 to TRBJ2-4, with 7 positions matching TRBD2. The CDR3 extends over 16 amino acids. V lost 4 bases and J lost 0; bases outside the gene matches: 7. In germline, CDR1 is SGDLS, CDR2 YYNGEE. CDR3 sequence (DNA): TGTGCCAGCAGCCCCTGGGAGGGATTAGCCAAAAACATTCAGTACTTC. It codes for CASSPWEGLAKNIQYF.

V and J are TRBV5-5 and TRBJ1-2, with D possibly TRBD1 on 6 matching bases. CDR1 SGHKS and CDR2 YYEKEE come from the germline V gene (reference sequence). V was clipped by 3 bases and J by 1 base, with 16 bases between them. This CDR3 contains 16 residues. Here the CDR3 reads CASSWDHREVNYGYTF. The CDR3 DNA is TGTGCCAGCAGCTGGGACCACAGGGAGGTTAACTATGGCTACACCTTC.